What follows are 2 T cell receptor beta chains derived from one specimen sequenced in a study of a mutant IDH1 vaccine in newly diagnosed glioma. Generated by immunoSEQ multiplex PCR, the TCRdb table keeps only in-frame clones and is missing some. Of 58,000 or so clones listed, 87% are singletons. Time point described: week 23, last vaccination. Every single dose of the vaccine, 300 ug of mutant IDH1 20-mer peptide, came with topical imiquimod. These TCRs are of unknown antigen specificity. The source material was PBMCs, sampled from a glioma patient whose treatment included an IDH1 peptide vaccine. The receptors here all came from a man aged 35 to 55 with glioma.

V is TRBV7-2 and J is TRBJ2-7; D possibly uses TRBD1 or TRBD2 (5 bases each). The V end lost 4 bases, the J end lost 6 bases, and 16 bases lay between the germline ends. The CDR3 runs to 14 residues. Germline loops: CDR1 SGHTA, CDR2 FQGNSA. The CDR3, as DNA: TGTGCCAGCAGCTCCGGGACGCCGACCAGCGAGCAGTACTTC. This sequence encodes CASSSGTPTSEQYF.

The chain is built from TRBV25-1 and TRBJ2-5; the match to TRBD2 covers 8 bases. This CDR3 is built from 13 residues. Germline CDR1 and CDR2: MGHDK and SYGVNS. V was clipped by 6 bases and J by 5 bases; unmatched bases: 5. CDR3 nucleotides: TGTGCCAGCAGCCGAGCGGGGGCGGAGACCCAGTACTTC. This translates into CASSRAGAETQYF.